The 16 T cell receptor beta chains listed next were all sequenced from one sample in a study of cytomegalovirus exposure and HLA in healthy donors (dated by TCRdb to the late 2010s). The library was prepared using the immunoSEQ multiplex PCR assay. The multiplex PCR relied on a mix of 60 forward primers for TCR Vbeta segments and 13 reverse primers for TCR Jbeta segments. TCRdb limited this immuneACCESS table to in-frame rearrangements with V and J called. A share of clones is missing; checked studies link under half to unresolved V genes, and the rest is unexplained. The sample table holds about 210,000 clones, of which roughly 77% were seen once. Approximately 0.4% of the sample belongs to the ten largest clones. The material sequenced was PBMCs. These receptors all come from a male donor in good health and CMV-seropositive.

The V and J genes are TRBV4-2 and TRBJ2-7; 11 bases match TRBD2. In germline, CDR1 is LGHNA, CDR2 YNFKEQ. This CDR3 is 17 amino acids long. V lost 6 bases to trimming and J lost 0 bases; unmatched junction nucleotides: 10. The CDR3 DNA is TGTGCCAGCAGTCCACGGATAGCGGGAGGGAGCTCCTACGAGCAGTACTTC. This translates into CASSPRIAGGSSYEQYF.

The rearrangement joins TRBV5-1 to TRBJ2-7; the D gene is possibly TRBD1 (6 bases). Deletions cut 5 bases from V and 2 bases from J, with 8 bases between. This CDR3 comprises 12 residues. Germline CDR1 reads SGHRS; CDR2 reads YFSETQ. CDR3 DNA: TGCGCCAGCAGGGACAGTACCTACGAGCAGTACTTC. Amino acids: CASRDSTYEQYF.

This chain joins TRBV5-5 and TRBJ2-2, with TRBD1 as a possible D gene (6 bases). Germline V lookup: CDR1 SGHKS, CDR2 YYEKEE (reference sequence). The CDR3 covers 15 residues. V gave up 1 base and J gave up 8 bases, with 15 bases separating them. CDR3 amino acids: CASSLPTGIGGELFF. The CDR3 DNA is TGTGCCAGCAGCTTGCCAACAGGGATAGGAGGGGAGCTGTTTTTT.

The chain employs TRBV5-1 and TRBJ2-1; TRBD2 agrees at 7 bases. CDR3 length: 14 amino acids. Germline CDR1 reads SGHRS; CDR2 reads YFSETQ. Germline trimming cut 3 bases from V and 4 bases from J; bases unmatched to any gene: 4. The CDR3 DNA follows: TGCGCCAGCAGCTCCGCTAGCGGTTACAATGAGCAGTTCTTC. Encoded protein: CASSSASGYNEQFF.

The chain combines TRBV2 with TRBJ1-5; the D gene is possibly TRBD1 (5 bases). V lost 4 bases and J lost 0, with 7 bases in between. The CDR3 has 14 amino acids. Germline assignment: CDR1 SNHLY and CDR2 FYNNEI. CDR3 loop: CASSGQNSNQPQHF. The CDR3 nucleotides are TGTGCCAGCAGTGGACAGAATAGCAATCAGCCCCAGCATTTT.

V gene TRBV19 combines with J gene TRBJ1-5; D uncertain. Germline V gene data show CDR1 as LNHDA and CDR2 as SQIVND (reference sequence). This CDR3 has 12 residues. V was trimmed by 8 bases and J by 5 bases, leaving 10 bases between them. CDR3: CASLGRDQPQHF. As DNA, the CDR3 is TGTGCCAGTTTGGGGAGGGATCAGCCCCAGCATTTT.

CDR3 sequence: CASSLSGQGARGETQYF. The CDR3 nucleotides are TGTGCCAGCAGTTTATCCGGCCAGGGGGCGCGGGGAGAGACCCAGTACTTC. This chain links TRBV27 with TRBJ2-5; 8 positions match TRBD1. V was pared by 0 bases and J by 4 bases, with 10 bases of the junction left unmatched. The CDR3 is made up of 17 amino acids. Germline-derived CDR1 and CDR2 are MNHEY and SMNVEV (reference sequence).

The chain joins TRBV9 to TRBJ2-1; perhaps TRBD2 as D (6 bases). V lost 0 bases and J lost 3, with 13 bases in between. This CDR3 region has 16 residues. Germline values: CDR1 SGDLS, CDR2 YYNGEE. The chain's CDR3 is CASSVVGIADYNEQFF. The CDR3 DNA reads as TGTGCCAGCAGCGTAGTAGGAATAGCGGACTACAATGAGCAGTTCTTC.

This clone was seen more than once but under ten times. The rearrangement joins TRBV19 to TRBJ2-7, with D possibly TRBD2 on 5 matching bases. Trimming left V 0 bases short and J 6 bases short, with 12 bases between. CDR1 is LNHDA and CDR2 is SQIVND in the germline V gene (reference sequence). The CDR3 is 14 amino acids. The CDR3 DNA follows: TGTGCCAGTAGTATAGAAGGACGGGGTAGCGAGCAGTACTTC. Amino acids: CASSIEGRGSEQYF. The entire variable domain, with the rest obtained from reference TRBV19 and TRBJ2-7, is as follows: DGGITQSPKYLFRKEGQNVTLSCEQNLNHDAMYWYRQDPGQGLRLIYYSQIVNDFQKGDIAEGYSVSREKKESFPLTVTSAQKNPTAFYLCASSIEGRGSEQYFGPGTRLTVT.

The chain combines TRBV5-1 with TRBJ1-1; tentative D call: TRBD1 (5 bases). The V gene lost 1 base and the J gene lost 7 bases, with 17 bases spanning the gap. There are 15 residues in the CDR3. Per the germline V gene, CDR1 is SGHRS and CDR2 is YFSETQ. For the CDR3, the DNA is TGCGCCAGCAGCTTGATTGCGGGGCGAGATGGTGAAGCTTTCTTT. Its translation is CASSLIAGRDGEAFF.

V usage is TRBV9 and J usage is TRBJ2-5; D perhaps matches TRBD1 (6 bases). Germline V lookup: CDR1 SGDLS, CDR2 YYNGEE. V lost 0 bases and J 5 bases, leaving 17 bases between the germline ends. CDR3 length: 16 amino acids. The CDR3 region has the DNA TGTGCCAGCAGCGTAGGCTCCCAGGGACATGGGGAGACCCAGTACTTC. Protein sequence: CASSVGSQGHGETQYF.

The V call is TRBV27, the J call TRBJ1-5, with D possibly being TRBD1 (6 bases). Trimming shortened V by 6 bases and J by 4 bases, and 10 bases separated the two germline ends. The CDR3 is 13 residues long. Per the germline V gene, CDR1 is MNHEY and CDR2 is SMNVEV (reference sequence). CDR3 coding DNA: TGTGCCAGCAGCGACACAGGGAATCAGCCCCAGCATTTT. Its protein product is CASSDTGNQPQHF.

The rearrangement links TRBV30 to TRBJ1-4, with 7 nucleotides matching TRBD1. Germline loops: CDR1 GTSNPN, CDR2 SVGIG (reference sequence). The CDR3 spans 15 residues. V lost 1 base, J lost 2 bases, and 4 bases stayed unmatched. The DNA of the CDR3 is TGTGCCTGGAGTGGGGTACAGGGGACTAATGAAAAACTGTTTTTT. It translates to CAWSGVQGTNEKLFF.

This clone appeared a single time. The CDR3 DNA reads TGTGCCAGCAGCCTTGGACAGAGAGAGACCCAGTACTTC. Translated: CASSLGQRETQYF. The rearrangement joins TRBV7-2 to TRBJ2-5, with D possibly matching TRBD1 (6 bases). Germline V gene lookup returns CDR1 SGHTA and CDR2 FQGNSA. The V end was cut by 5 bases, the J end by 4 bases, with 11 bases between. This CDR3 contains 13 residues. The whole variable domain, remainder taken from reference TRBV7-2 and TRBJ2-5, is GAGVSQSPSNKVTEKGKDVELRCDPISGHTALYWYRQSLGQGLEFLIYFQGNSAPDKSGLPSDRFSAERTGGSVSTLTIQRTQQEDSAVYLCASSLGQRETQYFGPGTRLLVL.

The V and J genes are TRBV19 and TRBJ1-6; TRBD1 is a possible D gene (6 bases). This CDR3 region has 16 residues. Germline V gives CDR1 LNHDA, CDR2 SQIVND (reference sequence). Trimming pared 7 bases from V and 5 bases from J, leaving 18 bases between. The CDR3 nucleotides are TGTGCCAGTACCACCCGGCGAGGGGGAAATAATTCACCCCTCCACTTT. It specifies CASTTRRGGNNSPLHF.

The chain combines TRBV6-5 with TRBJ1-2; maybe TRBD1 (5 bases). The V gene's germline CDR1 is MNHEY and CDR2 SVGAGI. Trimming shortened V by 9 bases and J by 6 bases, and 20 bases separated the two germline ends. The CDR3 runs 14 residues. The CDR3 region is CASALPGRADGYTF. The CDR3 DNA reads as TGTGCCAGTGCGCTCCCCGGCAGGGCGGATGGCTACACCTTC.